The 10 T cell receptor beta chains listed next were all sequenced from one sample in a study of blood T cell repertoires in COVID-19. Produced via immunoSEQ multiplex PCR; TCRdb's table is partial and in-frame only. The sample holds fewer than 200,000 clones, 84% seen once. Specimen: peripheral blood. The receptor set was obtained from a man aged 40-55 years who had recovered from COVID-19.

The chain carries TRBV11-2 and TRBJ2-7; 10 bases are shared with TRBD2. The ends lost 3 bases at V and 1 base at J; junction bases unmatched: 3. Germline CDR1 and CDR2: SGHAT and FQNNGV. This CDR3 region has 15 residues. CDR3 nucleotide sequence: TGTGCCAGCAGCTTTAGCGGGGGGCCTTCCTACGAGCAGTACTTC. Protein: CASSFSGGPSYEQYF.

The chain combines TRBV14 with TRBJ2-7; possibly TRBD2 for D (6 bases). V gave up 2 bases and J gave up 2 bases, with 16 bases separating them. Germline assignment: CDR1 SGHDN and CDR2 FVKESK. This CDR3 is built from 16 residues. The DNA of the CDR3 is TGTGCCAGCAGCCAATTGGGGTTCGGGAGTACCTACGAGCAGTACTTC. Its protein is CASSQLGFGSTYEQYF.

The table lists this clone with many counts. This sample includes further DNA sequences coding for the same CDR3. The chain couples TRBV6-1 to TRBJ2-1; the match to TRBD2 covers 9 bases. CDR3 length: 15 residues. The junction had 1 base not matched to a gene; V was cut back by 1 base and J by 3 bases. Germline V gene lookup returns CDR1 MNHNS and CDR2 SASEGT. The CDR3 region is CASSEGLADYNEQFF. In DNA, the CDR3 is TGTGCCAGCAGTGAAGGACTAGCGGACTACAATGAGCAGTTCTTC.

This chain connects TRBV24-1 to TRBJ2-1; D remains ambiguous. The germline V gene encodes CDR1 KGHDR and CDR2 SFDVKD. V gave up 1 base and J gave up 0 bases, with 12 bases separating them. This CDR3 is built from 17 residues. CDR3 sequence: CATSDFATASSYNEQFF. The CDR3 DNA reads as TGTGCCACCAGTGATTTCGCGACTGCAAGCTCCTACAATGAGCAGTTCTTC.

This clone appeared a few times. The rearrangement uses TRBV6-1 and TRBJ2-6; TRBD1 matches at 7 bases. Trimming took 4 bases from V and 0 from J; bases not matched to a gene: 15. Germline CDR1 is MNHNS and CDR2 is SASEGT. CDR3 length: 20 residues. The chain's CDR3 is CASSAKDRDYVSSGANVLTF. The CDR3, as DNA: TGTGCCAGCAGTGCTAAAGACAGGGATTACGTGAGCTCTGGGGCCAACGTCCTGACTTTC.

J is TRBJ1-5 and V is TRBV4-2; D may be TRBD1 (5 bases). The germline V gene encodes CDR1 LGHNA and CDR2 YNFKEQ. Trimming removed 1 base at V and 5 bases at J, with 12 bases between. The CDR3 covers 15 residues. In DNA, the CDR3 is TGTGCCAGCAGCCAAGGTCGGCAGGGCCATCAGCCCCAGCATTTT. It specifies CASSQGRQGHQPQHF.

The V gene is TRBV21-1, the J gene TRBJ2-1; the tabulated D call, TRBD2, remains unverified against the DNA. TRBV21-1 represents a pseudogene. This CDR3 has 15 amino acids. The CDR3 nucleotides read TGTGCCAGCAGCATCGGGGTAAGCTCCTACAATGAGCAGTTCTTC. Translating gives CASSIGVSSYNEQFF.

Details on this clone: At the DNA level, this CDR3 is encoded by other sequences in the same sample as well. The chain uses TRBV7-2 and TRBJ2-3; no definite D call. Germline loops: CDR1 SGHTA, CDR2 FQGNSA. V shed 4 bases and J shed 2 bases, with 4 bases lying between them. The CDR3 totals 12 residues. DNA for the CDR3: TGTGCCAGCAGCTCCTTCACAGATACGCAGTATTTT. Translating it yields CASSSFTDTQYF.

This chain links TRBV7-2 with TRBJ1-1; D might be TRBD1 (5 bases). This CDR3 contains 11 residues. The V end was cut by 5 bases, the J end by 5 bases, with 6 bases between. Germline V lookup: CDR1 SGHTA, CDR2 FQGNSA. The CDR3 here is CASSRQTEAFF. The CDR3, as DNA: TGTGCCAGCAGCCGACAGACTGAAGCTTTCTTT.

The V and J genes are TRBV15 and TRBJ1-5; 7 bases are shared with TRBD1. The length of the CDR3 is 17 residues. The V gene's germline CDR1 is LNHNV and CDR2 YYDKDF (reference sequence). Germline trimming cut 4 bases from V and 2 bases from J; bases unmatched to any gene: 11. The CDR3 protein is CATSTRKGAVGNQPQHF. In DNA, the CDR3 is TGTGCCACCAGCACGCGAAAGGGGGCAGTCGGCAATCAGCCCCAGCATTTT.